Listed here are 5 T cell receptor beta chains from one sample, sequenced in a study of radiotherapy plus CTLA-4 blockade in lung cancer. Clones were read by immunoSEQ multiplex PCR, and TCRdb kept only the in-frame ones, dropping some. The sample includes approximately 94,000 clones, 82% of them seen just once. The sequencing used peripheral blood, collected from a patient treated with radiotherapy plus ipilimumab. The receptor source for this set is a human donor with non-small cell lung cancer that progressed on radiotherapy plus ipilimumab.

This clone was recorded once. The rearrangement links TRBV5-6 to TRBJ2-1; 12 bases fit TRBD2. This CDR3 has 16 residues. Germline V CDR1 and CDR2: SGHDT, YYEEEE. V lost 6 bases to trimming and J lost 6 bases; unmatched junction nucleotides: 10. CDR3 nucleotides: TGTGCCAGCATAAGACTAGCGGGAGTTGGTGTCAATGAGCAGTTCTTC. Its protein product is CASIRLAGVGVNEQFF.

The V call is TRBV7-6, the J call TRBJ2-1, with 14 positions matching TRBD2. The CDR3 extends over 17 amino acids. Trimming cost V 5 bases and J 3 bases; bases outside gene matches: 6. CDR1 is SGHVS, CDR2 FNYEAQ, per germline. The CDR3 reads CASSPQGLAGVYNEQFF. The CDR3 region has the DNA TGTGCCAGCAGCCCCCAGGGACTAGCGGGAGTCTACAATGAGCAGTTCTTC. Complete variable domain (other parts from reference TRBV7-6 and TRBJ2-1): GAGVSQSPRYKVTKRGQDVALRCDPISGHVSLYWYRQALGQGPEFLTYFNYEAQQDKSGLPNDRFSAERPEGSISTLTIQRTEQRDSAMYRCASSPQGLAGVYNEQFFGPGTRLTVL.

This chain links TRBV30 with TRBJ2-3; D may match TRBD1 or TRBD2 (7 bases each). The CDR3 consists of 15 residues. Trimming took 2 bases from V and 3 from J, leaving 15 bases between them. Germline assignment: CDR1 GTSNPN and CDR2 SVGIG (reference sequence). The CDR3 bases are TGTGCCTGGAGTCCTGCAGGGGGAGGGACAGATACGCAGTATTTT. It is translated as CAWSPAGGGTDTQYF.

This clone was counted a few times. The rearrangement uses TRBV9 and TRBJ2-3; D tentatively fits TRBD1 or TRBD2 (6 bases each). CDR3 length: 15 amino acids. The ends were cut back, 4 bases at V and 2 bases at J, with 14 bases in the middle. Germline CDR1 reads SGDLS; CDR2 reads YYNGEE. The CDR3 is CASSPRWGATDTQYF. The CDR3 nucleotides read TGTGCCAGCAGCCCCAGATGGGGGGCCACAGATACGCAGTATTTT.

V is TRBV5-1 and J is TRBJ2-3; D uncertain. Looked up from germline, CDR1 is SGHRS and CDR2 is YFSETQ. The CDR3 is 13 amino acids. V shed 3 bases and J shed 2 bases, with 7 bases lying between them. The CDR3 nucleotides are TGCGCCAGCAGCTCCCACCCCACAGATACGCAGTATTTT. This gives the protein CASSSHPTDTQYF.